These 19 T cell receptor beta chains originate from one sample sequenced in a study of blood T cell repertoires in COVID-19. Using immunoSEQ multiplex PCR, the repertoire was profiled, and TCRdb retains in-frame clones only, with some absent. The sample carries around 180,000 clones, roughly nine tenths recorded once. The specimen sequenced was peripheral blood. Source of these receptors: a man in his sixties or seventies with active or convalescent COVID-19.

CDR3 sequence (DNA): TGTGCCGCACGGGGACAGCTTTACAATGAGCAGTTCTTC. As protein: CAARGQLYNEQFF. The chain uses TRBV30 and TRBJ2-1, with 7 bases lining up with TRBD1. The length of the CDR3 is 13 residues. Germline V gene lookup returns CDR1 GTSNPN and CDR2 SVGIG (reference sequence). V dropped 8 bases and J dropped 4; count of bases not matched to a gene: 8.

This clone has only a few counts. The J gene is TRBJ1-6, the V gene TRBV13; 9 nucleotides agree with TRBD1. The ends lost 5 bases at V and 7 bases at J; junction bases unmatched: 6. CDR1 PRHDT and CDR2 FYEKMQ come from the germline V gene (reference sequence). The CDR3 totals 15 residues. The CDR3 bases are TGTGCCAGCAGCCGGACAGGGGCCCCGAATTCACCCCTCCACTTT. Protein product: CASSRTGAPNSPLHF.

The chain carries TRBV10-3 and TRBJ2-1; D might be TRBD2 (6 bases). CDR3 length: 16 amino acids. Trimming shortened V by 3 bases and J by 2 bases, and 14 bases separated the two germline ends. Germline V lookup: CDR1 ENHRY, CDR2 SYGVKD. The CDR3 DNA reads as TGTGCCATCAGTGACCTTCCGACTAGGCCCTACAATGAGCAGTTCTTC. It translates to CAISDLPTRPYNEQFF.

The V gene is TRBV19, the J gene TRBJ1-6; 9 bases agree with TRBD1. J was trimmed by 10 bases and V by 6 bases; bases with no gene match: 7. CDR1 and CDR2 (germline): LNHDA, SQIVND (reference sequence). The CDR3 is made up of 14 amino acids. CDR3 DNA: TGTGCCAGTAGCAAGGGACAGGGTAACTCACCCCTCCACTTT. This translates into CASSKGQGNSPLHF.

The rearrangement joins TRBV19 to TRBJ1-3, with D possibly matching TRBD1 (5 bases). This CDR3 spans 15 amino acids. Germline assignment: CDR1 LNHDA and CDR2 SQIVND (reference sequence). Between the trimmed V and J ends, which lost 4 bases and 0 bases, there was a span of 10 bases. The CDR3 region has the DNA TGTGCCAGTAGTACGGACACCATCTCTGGAAACACCATATATTTT. This codes for CASSTDTISGNTIYF. The entire variable domain, with the rest obtained from reference TRBV19 and TRBJ1-3, is as follows: DGGITQSPKYLFRKEGQNVTLSCEQNLNHDAMYWYRQDPGQGLRLIYYSQIVNDFQKGDIAEGYSVSREKKESFPLTVTSAQKNPTAFYLCASSTDTISGNTIYFGEGSWLTVV.

The V call is TRBV7-9, the J call TRBJ2-1; 11 nucleotides align to TRBD2. This CDR3 comprises 15 residues. Per germline, CDR1 SEHNR and CDR2 FQNEAQ (reference sequence). Losses at the gene ends were 11 bases for V and 1 base for J; bases not matched to a gene: 7. The CDR3 DNA is TGTGCCGGAGGGACTAGCGGTGCTTCCTACAATGAGCAGTTCTTC. Translating it yields CAGGTSGASYNEQFF. The full variable domain, completed using reference TRBV7-9 and TRBJ2-1, is DTGVSQNPRHKITKRGQNVTFRCDPISEHNRLYWYRQTLGQGPEFLTYFQNEAQLEKSRLLSDRFSAERPKGSFSTLEIQRTEQGDSAMYLCAGGTSGASYNEQFFGPGTRLTVL.

In its sample, this clone was seen once. This chain joins TRBV29-1 and TRBJ2-7; TRBD1 agrees at 10 bases. CDR3 length: 14 amino acids. J was trimmed by 6 bases and V by 3 bases; bases with no gene match: 8. Germline CDR1 reads SQVTM; CDR2 reads ANQGSEA. The CDR3 protein is CSVEPGQGTGEQYF. The CDR3 bases are TGCAGCGTTGAGCCGGGACAGGGGACCGGCGAGCAGTACTTC.

V is TRBV3-1 (or the pseudogene TRBV3-2) and J is TRBJ1-2; 8 positions match TRBD1. Germline assignment: CDR1 LGHDT and CDR2 YNNKEL (reference sequence). The CDR3 is 16 residues long. V shed 0 bases and J 4 bases; nucleotides not matched to a gene: 7. The CDR3 DNA reads TGTGCCAGCAGCCAAGAAGCGGGACAGGCCATCTATGGCTACACCTTC. Protein sequence: CASSQEAGQAIYGYTF.

The chain joins TRBV19 to TRBJ1-2, with D possibly TRBD1 on 6 matching bases. V lost 7 bases, J lost 7 bases, and 19 bases lay in between. Germline V gene lookup returns CDR1 LNHDA and CDR2 SQIVND (reference sequence). This CDR3 contains 14 residues. The CDR3 loop is CASTQDSQIGGYTF. In DNA, the CDR3 is TGTGCCAGTACCCAGGACAGTCAAATTGGTGGCTACACCTTC. Full variable domain (outside the CDR3, taken from reference TRBV19 and TRBJ1-2): DGGITQSPKYLFRKEGQNVTLSCEQNLNHDAMYWYRQDPGQGLRLIYYSQIVNDFQKGDIAEGYSVSREKKESFPLTVTSAQKNPTAFYLCASTQDSQIGGYTFGSGTRLTVV.

This rearrangement joins TRBV10-2 to TRBJ1-3; no definite D call. There are 13 residues in the CDR3. Germline V lookup: CDR1 WSHSY, CDR2 SAAADI. The V end was cut by 6 bases, the J end by 7 bases, with 13 bases between. CDR3 bases: TGCGCCAGCAGGGCCTCTTTCGGGAACACCATATATTTT. Translation gives CASRASFGNTIYF.

This chain joins TRBV19 and TRBJ2-1; possible D gene TRBD2, 6 bases. Germline lookup yields CDR1 LNHDA and CDR2 SQIVND (reference sequence). The CDR3 sequence is 15 residues long. Trimming pared 5 bases from V and 6 bases from J, leaving 17 bases between. The CDR3 loop reads CASSHGAVGGNEQFF. In nucleotides, the CDR3 is TGTGCCAGTAGTCACGGGGCGGTGGGGGGCAATGAGCAGTTCTTC.

This clone was seen only a few times. This chain uses TRBV7-9 with TRBJ2-7; 8 bases agree with TRBD1. With 0 bases clipped from V and 0 bases from J, the junction kept 7 bases outside the gene matches. This CDR3 is built from 17 residues. Germline V gene lookup returns CDR1 SEHNR and CDR2 FQNEAQ (reference sequence). The chain's CDR3 is CASSLAESTGASYEQYF. DNA for the CDR3: TGTGCCAGCAGCTTAGCTGAGTCGACAGGGGCCTCCTACGAGCAGTACTTC.

The chain joins TRBV20-1 to TRBJ2-1; D unresolved. The CDR3 has 11 amino acids. The V and J ends lost 3 bases and 10 bases respectively, with 10 bases between them. Looked up from germline, CDR1 is DFQATT and CDR2 is SNEGSKA (reference sequence). In DNA, the CDR3 is TGCAGTGCTAGGTATCTGGAGGAGCAGTTCTTC. The encoded protein is CSARYLEEQFF.

The rearrangement links TRBV6-6 to TRBJ2-2; D might be TRBD2 (6 bases). V lost 5 bases and J 0 bases, leaving 10 bases between the germline ends. Per the germline V gene, CDR1 is MNHNY and CDR2 is SVGAGI (reference sequence). This CDR3 is built from 15 residues. The CDR3 loop is CASSGGLSNTGELFF. In DNA, the CDR3 is TGTGCCAGCAGTGGGGGACTTTCGAACACCGGGGAGCTGTTTTTT.

The chain has TRBV10-3 and TRBJ2-7; the match to TRBD2 covers 8 bases. V dropped 6 bases and J dropped 3; count of bases not matched to a gene: 4. The CDR3 length is 13 residues. Germline lookup yields CDR1 ENHRY and CDR2 SYGVKD. In nucleotides, the CDR3 is TGTGCCATCAGCGCACTAGCGGACTACGAGCAGTACTTC. Its protein product is CAISALADYEQYF.

This chain joins TRBV7-3 and TRBJ1-2; 7 nucleotides agree with TRBD1. The CDR3 length is 15 residues. Per germline, CDR1 SGHTA and CDR2 FQGTGA. Trimming removed 0 bases from V and 4 bases from J; junction bases left unmatched: 5. CDR3 nucleotides: TGTGCCAGCAGCTTAACCGGAGACAGGGCCTATGGCTACACCTTC. Its protein product is CASSLTGDRAYGYTF.

This chain connects TRBV19 to TRBJ1-4, with D possibly matching TRBD1 (6 bases). The CDR3 contains 17 residues. Trimming shortened V by 3 bases and J by 0 bases, and 14 bases separated the two germline ends. Germline loops: CDR1 LNHDA, CDR2 SQIVND (reference sequence). The CDR3 nucleotides are TGTGCCAGTAGTATCCGGACAGTCGGTGCAACTAATGAAAAACTGTTTTTT. Translation gives CASSIRTVGATNEKLFF.

V gene TRBV28 combines with J gene TRBJ1-4; D unclear. Germline lookup yields CDR1 MDHEN and CDR2 SYDVKM. Trimming took 4 bases from V and 5 from J, leaving 8 bases between them. The CDR3 length is 13 residues. DNA of the CDR3: TGTGCCAGCAGTTGGGCGGGAAATGAAAAACTGTTTTTT. Its translation: CASSWAGNEKLFF. The variable domain in full, completed from reference TRBV28 and TRBJ1-4, reads DVKVTQSSRYLVKRTGEKVFLECVQDMDHENMFWYRQDPGLGLRLIYFSYDVKMKEKGDIPEGYSVSREKKERFSLILESASTNQTSMYLCASSWAGNEKLFFGSGTQLSVL.

This chain connects TRBV6-5 to TRBJ1-1; a weak D match, TRBD1 (5 bases). Germline-derived CDR1 and CDR2 are MNHEY and SVGAGI. CDR3 length: 15 amino acids. Trimming took 7 bases from V and 1 from J, leaving 16 bases between them. The CDR3 DNA reads TGTGCCAGCACCATACGGCTGGGGCCGAACACTGAAGCTTTCTTT. The encoded protein is CASTIRLGPNTEAFF.